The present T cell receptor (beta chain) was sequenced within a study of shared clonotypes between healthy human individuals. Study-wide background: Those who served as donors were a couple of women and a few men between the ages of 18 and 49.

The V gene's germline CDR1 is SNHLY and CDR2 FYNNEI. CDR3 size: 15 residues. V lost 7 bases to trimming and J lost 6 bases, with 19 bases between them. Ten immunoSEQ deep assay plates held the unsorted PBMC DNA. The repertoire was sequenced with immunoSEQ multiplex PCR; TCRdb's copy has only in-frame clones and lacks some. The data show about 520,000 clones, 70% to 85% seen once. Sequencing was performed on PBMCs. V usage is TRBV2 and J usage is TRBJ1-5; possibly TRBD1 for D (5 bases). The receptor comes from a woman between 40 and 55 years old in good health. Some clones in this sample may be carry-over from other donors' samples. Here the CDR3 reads CASNRIAAGGQPQHF. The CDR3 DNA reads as TGTGCCAGCAACAGGATTGCCGCGGGGGGTCAGCCCCAGCATTTT.